These 6 T cell receptor beta chains were all obtained from the same sample, sequenced in a study of shared clonotypes between healthy human individuals. Sequenced by immunoSEQ multiplex PCR; TCRdb stores in-frame clones only, minus some. The sample carries around 1.1 million clones, roughly 80% recorded once. The sample taken for sequencing was memory CD4+ T cells from PBMCs. Sample subset: CD45RA-negative fraction. The receptor set was obtained from a man younger than 35 in good health. Some clones in this sample may be carry-over from other donors' samples.

The chain carries TRBV7-2 and TRBJ2-7, with 10 nucleotides matching TRBD2. Germline V gene sequence: CDR1 SGHTA, CDR2 FQGNSA. After removal of 2 bases from V and 4 bases from J, the junction contained 8 bases not matched to a gene. The CDR3 is 16 amino acids. CDR3 sequence reads: CASSLRKASGSYEQYF. The CDR3 DNA reads as TGTGCCAGCAGCTTACGGAAGGCTAGCGGGAGTTACGAGCAGTACTTC.

This rearrangement joins TRBV5-6 to TRBJ2-1; TRBD2 agrees at 7 bases. This CDR3 contains 17 residues. V lost 4 bases to trimming and J lost 1 base; unmatched junction nucleotides: 11. CDR1 is SGHDT, CDR2 YYEEEE, per germline. CDR3 coding DNA: TGTGCCAGCAGCCCCCCGGGGGGAGTAAGTTCCTACAATGAGCAGTTCTTC. Translating it yields CASSPPGGVSSYNEQFF.

This clone was picked up a small number of times. Other DNA sequences from this sample encode an identical CDR3 as well. The gene calls are TRBV28 and TRBJ2-6; D perhaps matches TRBD1 (6 bases). The germline V and J ends were trimmed by 6 bases and 1 base, with 7 bases remaining between them. CDR1 and CDR2 from the germline V gene are MDHEN and SYDVKM. There are 14 residues in the CDR3. In nucleotides, the CDR3 is TGTGCCAGCAGCAGGGGATCTGGGGCCAACGTCCTGACTTTC. Translation gives CASSRGSGANVLTF. The variable domain in full, completed from reference TRBV28 and TRBJ2-6, reads DVKVTQSSRYLVKRTGEKVFLECVQDMDHENMFWYRQDPGLGLRLIYFSYDVKMKEKGDIPEGYSVSREKKERFSLILESASTNQTSMYLCASSRGSGANVLTFGAGSRLTVL.

This clone showed up just once. With a much larger clone just one base away, this may be a read error. The rearrangement uses TRBV7-9 and TRBJ2-1; unclear D gene. The germline V gene encodes CDR1 SEHNR and CDR2 FQNEAQ (reference sequence). Trimming shortened V by 4 bases and J by 2 bases, and 3 bases separated the two germline ends. This CDR3 is built from 12 residues. The CDR3 coding sequence is TGTGCCAGCAGCTCCCCCTACAATGAGCAGTTCTTC. Translation: CASSSPYNEQFF.

The chain carries TRBV18 and TRBJ2-5; 7 nucleotides match TRBD2. The CDR3 has 16 amino acids. Germline values: CDR1 KGHSH, CDR2 LQKENI. With V trimmed by 3 bases and J by 5 bases, 12 bases remained unmatched. The CDR3 sequence: CASSPTPGGVGETQYF. CDR3 nucleotides: TGTGCCAGCTCACCGACTCCGGGGGGAGTCGGGGAGACCCAGTACTTC. Full variable domain (outside the CDR3, taken from reference TRBV18 and TRBJ2-5): NAGVMQNPRHLVRRRGQEARLRCSPMKGHSHVYWYRQLPEEGLKFMVYLQKENIIDESGMPKERFSAEFPKEGPSILRIQQVVRGDSAAYFCASSPTPGGVGETQYFGPGTRLLVL.

This rearrangement joins TRBV28 to TRBJ2-7, with 8 bases lining up with TRBD1. The CDR3 sequence is 15 residues long. V was clipped by 3 bases and J by 4 bases; unmatched bases: 8. Germline values: CDR1 MDHEN, CDR2 SYDVKM. CDR3 DNA sequence: TGTGCCAGCAGTTTTCCGGACAGGGATAGATACGAGCAGTACTTC. It yields the protein CASSFPDRDRYEQYF.